One and the same sample provided the 10 T cell receptor beta chains below, sequenced in a study of cytomegalovirus exposure and HLA in healthy donors. The PCR ran on 60 Vbeta and 13 Jbeta primers. Generated by immunoSEQ multiplex PCR, the TCRdb table keeps only in-frame clones and is missing some. Found here are 160,000 or so clones, less than 85% of them singletons; the top ten hold about 4.5%. Input material: PBMCs. The receptors derive from a man aged 35 to 55 in good health and CMV-seronegative.

The J gene is TRBJ2-2, the V gene TRBV6-5; D remains ambiguous. Germline values: CDR1 MNHEY, CDR2 SVGAGI. V was cut by 4 bases and J by 1 base, with 10 bases left in between. There are 15 residues in the CDR3. CDR3 protein: CASSSRLENTGELFF. DNA of the CDR3: TGTGCCAGCAGTTCCAGACTGGAGAACACCGGGGAGCTGTTTTTT.

Of note for this clone: Other DNA sequences of this sample code for an identical CDR3. V gene TRBV20-1 combines with J gene TRBJ2-3; D remains ambiguous. CDR1 is DFQATT, CDR2 SNEGSKA, per germline (reference sequence). V lost 6 bases and J 0 bases, leaving 4 bases between the germline ends. The CDR3 covers 11 residues. Here the CDR3 reads CSASSTDTQYF. The CDR3 coding sequence is TGCAGTGCGTCTAGCACAGATACGCAGTATTTT.

The chain recombines TRBV4-3 with TRBJ2-5; 7 bases align to TRBD2. CDR1 and CDR2 (germline): LGHNA, YSLEER. The V gene end was trimmed by 4 bases and the J gene end by 2 bases; junction bases not matched to a gene: 7. This CDR3 is 15 amino acids long. This CDR3 is CASSLNGLEQETQYF. CDR3 coding DNA: TGCGCCAGCAGCCTCAATGGACTAGAACAAGAGACCCAGTACTTC.

V and J are TRBV5-1 and TRBJ2-7, with D hard to call. V lost 0 bases, J lost 7 bases, and 8 bases lay in between. The CDR3 totals 12 residues. The V gene's germline CDR1 is SGHRS and CDR2 YFSETQ. CDR3 DNA sequence: TGCGCCAGCAGCTTGGATCCCTTGGAGCAGTACTTC. Residues: CASSLDPLEQYF.

This clone was counted once. The chain joins TRBV6-1 to TRBJ2-2, with D perhaps TRBD2 (7 bases). The germline gives CDR1 MNHNS, CDR2 SASEGT. The CDR3 consists of 15 residues. The V end lost 7 bases, the J end lost 0 bases, and 12 bases lay between the germline ends. For the CDR3, the DNA is TGTGCCAGCACCCGAGGGGGGGCGAACACCGGGGAGCTGTTTTTT. It is translated as CASTRGGANTGELFF.

The gene calls are TRBV15 and TRBJ2-1, with 8 bases that match TRBD1. The germline CDR1 and CDR2 sequences are LNHNV and YYDKDF (reference sequence). The junction had 2 bases not matched to a gene; V was cut back by 0 bases and J by 1 base. The CDR3 is 16 residues long. The CDR3 protein is CATSRERTGSYNEQFF. The CDR3 DNA sequence: TGTGCCACCAGCAGAGAAAGGACAGGGTCCTACAATGAGCAGTTCTTC. The full variable domain, completed using reference TRBV15 and TRBJ2-1, is DAMVIQNPRYQVTQFGKPVTLSCSQTLNHNVMYWYQQKSSQAPKLLFHYYDKDFNNEADTPDNFQSRRPNTSFCFLDIRSPGLGDTAMYLCATSRERTGSYNEQFFGPGTRLTVL.

This chain uses TRBV12-5 with TRBJ2-3, with a tentative D call TRBD1 (5 bases). Germline CDR1 reads LGHNT; CDR2 reads FRNRAP. The CDR3 runs to 14 residues. V gave up 3 bases and J gave up 2 bases, with 9 bases separating them. The CDR3: CASGFGHYTDTQYF. The CDR3 DNA reads TGTGCTAGTGGTTTTGGACACTACACAGATACGCAGTATTTT.

As to this clone: Other DNA sequences in the sample encode the same CDR3. V and J are TRBV6-6 and TRBJ2-7; D is ambiguous. Trimming removed 2 bases at V and 2 bases at J, with 4 bases between. CDR3 length: 12 residues. Germline V CDR1 and CDR2: MNHNY, SVGAGI (reference sequence). Written as DNA, the CDR3 is TGTGCCAGCAGTTACACTGCCTACGAGCAGTACTTC. Protein: CASSYTAYEQYF.

The count of this clone is one. The chain employs TRBV7-9 and TRBJ1-2; D unclear. In germline, CDR1 is SEHNR, CDR2 FQNEAQ (reference sequence). Between the trimmed V and J ends, which lost 5 bases and 3 bases, there was a span of 10 bases. The length of the CDR3 is 13 residues. The CDR3 reads CASSPGLDYGYTF. The CDR3 bases are TGTGCCAGCAGCCCAGGCTTGGACTATGGCTACACCTTC.

This clone showed up just a few times. This rearrangement joins TRBV7-9 to TRBJ2-7, with 8 bases identical to TRBD1. Unmatched junction bases numbered 6, after V lost 5 bases and J lost 3 bases. CDR1 is SEHNR, CDR2 FQNEAQ, per germline (reference sequence). The CDR3 totals 14 residues. This CDR3 is CASSDPGQGYEQYF. The CDR3 region has the DNA TGTGCCAGCAGCGACCCCGGACAGGGCTACGAGCAGTACTTC.